This TCR beta chain was profiled in a study of blood T cell repertoires in COVID-19. Looking at the study overall: Specimens from acute and convalescent COVID-19 originated in the United States, Italy and Spain.

In the source study's methods: Amplification from reference gene primers served as the basis for estimated nucleated cell counts. Libraries were prepared by immunoSEQ multiplex PCR; TCRdb keeps only in-frame clonotypes and omits some of them. V, J and clone size were drawn from that table, and D and trimming were deduced from the DNA. Here the sample spans around 250,000 clones, roughly 86% being singletons. Sequencing was carried out using peripheral blood. The TCR comes from a man aged 18 to 30 with active or convalescent COVID-19.

The CDR3 nucleotides are TGTGCCAGCAGCAAAGGACACATATGGGATAATTCACCCCTCCACTTT. It translates to CASSKGHIWDNSPLHF. The chain recombines TRBV5-6 with TRBJ1-6; perhaps TRBD1 as D (5 bases). Trimming cost V 4 bases and J 5 bases, with 16 bases left between them. The CDR3 loop spans 16 amino acids. Germline CDR1 is SGHDT and CDR2 is YYEEEE.